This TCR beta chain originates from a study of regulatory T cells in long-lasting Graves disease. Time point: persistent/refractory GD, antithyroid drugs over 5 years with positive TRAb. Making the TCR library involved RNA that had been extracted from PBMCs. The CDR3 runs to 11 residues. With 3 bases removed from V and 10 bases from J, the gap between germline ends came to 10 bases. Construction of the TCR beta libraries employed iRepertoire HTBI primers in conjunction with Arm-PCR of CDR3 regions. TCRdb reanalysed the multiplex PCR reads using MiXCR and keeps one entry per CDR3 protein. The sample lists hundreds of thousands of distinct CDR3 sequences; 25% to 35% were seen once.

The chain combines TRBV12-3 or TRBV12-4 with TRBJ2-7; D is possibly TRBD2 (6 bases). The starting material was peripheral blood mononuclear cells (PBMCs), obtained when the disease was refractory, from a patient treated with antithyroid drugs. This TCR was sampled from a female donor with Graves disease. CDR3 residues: CASSLGLGQYF. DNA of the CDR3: TGTGCCAGCAGTTTGGGACTTGGACAGTACTTC.